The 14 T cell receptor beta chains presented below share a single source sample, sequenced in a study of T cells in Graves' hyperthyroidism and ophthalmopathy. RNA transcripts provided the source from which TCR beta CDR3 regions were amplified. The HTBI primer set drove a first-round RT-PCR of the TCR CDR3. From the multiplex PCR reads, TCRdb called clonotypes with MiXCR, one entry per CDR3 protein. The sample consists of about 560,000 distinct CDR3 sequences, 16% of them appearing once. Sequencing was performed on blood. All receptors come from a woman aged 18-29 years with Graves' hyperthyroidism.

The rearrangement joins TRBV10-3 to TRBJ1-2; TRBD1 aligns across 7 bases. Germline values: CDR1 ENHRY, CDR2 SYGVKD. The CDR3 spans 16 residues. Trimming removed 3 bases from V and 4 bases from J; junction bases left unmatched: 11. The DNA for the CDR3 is TGTGCCATCAGTGATAAATTGGACAGGAGCCTCTATGGCTACACCTTC. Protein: CAISDKLDRSLYGYTF.

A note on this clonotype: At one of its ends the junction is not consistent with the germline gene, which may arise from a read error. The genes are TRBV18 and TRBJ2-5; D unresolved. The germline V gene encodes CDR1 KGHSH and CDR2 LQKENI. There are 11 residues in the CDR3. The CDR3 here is CASSPGEIQYF. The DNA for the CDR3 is TGTGCCAGCTCACCAGGCGAGATCCAGTACTTC. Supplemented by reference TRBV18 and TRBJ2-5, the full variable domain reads NAGVMQNPRHLVRRRGQEARLRCSPMKGHSHVYWYRQLPEEGLKFMVYLQKENIIDESGMPKERFSAEFPKEGPSILRIQQVVRGDSAAYFCASSPGEIQYFGPGTRLLVL.

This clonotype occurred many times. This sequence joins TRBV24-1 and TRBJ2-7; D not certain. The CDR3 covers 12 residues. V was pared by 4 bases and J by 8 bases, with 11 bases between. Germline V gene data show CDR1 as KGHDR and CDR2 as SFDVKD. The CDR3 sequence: CATSDSLGQQYF. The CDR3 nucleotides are TGTGCCACCAGTGACAGCCTTGGCCAGCAGTACTTC.

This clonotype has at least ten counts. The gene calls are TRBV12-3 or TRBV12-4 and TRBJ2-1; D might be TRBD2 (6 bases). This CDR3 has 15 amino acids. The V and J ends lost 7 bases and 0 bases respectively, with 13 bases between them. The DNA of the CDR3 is TGTGCCAGCACCCCCGGGGGACGCTCCTACAATGAGCAGTTCTTC. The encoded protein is CASTPGGRSYNEQFF.

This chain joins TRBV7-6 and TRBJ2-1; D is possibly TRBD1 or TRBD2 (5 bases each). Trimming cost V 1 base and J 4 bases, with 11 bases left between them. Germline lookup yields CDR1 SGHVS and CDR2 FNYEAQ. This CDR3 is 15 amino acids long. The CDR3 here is CASSLGEWGYNEQFF. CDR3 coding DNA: TGTGCCAGCAGCTTAGGAGAGTGGGGGTACAATGAGCAGTTCTTC.

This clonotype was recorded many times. The CDR3 DNA is TGTGCCAGCACCCTGGGGGGGACAGGGGGTATAGGAACTGAAGCTTTCTTT. This codes for CASTLGGTGGIGTEAFF. This chain joins TRBV12-3 or TRBV12-4 and TRBJ1-1; 11 bases are a match to TRBD1. The CDR3 sequence is 17 residues long. V was clipped by 7 bases and J by 5 bases; unmatched bases: 15.

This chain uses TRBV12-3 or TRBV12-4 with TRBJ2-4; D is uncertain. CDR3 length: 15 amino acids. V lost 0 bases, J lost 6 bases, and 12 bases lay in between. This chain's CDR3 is CASSLAVGSGNIQYF. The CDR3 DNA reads TGTGCCAGCAGTTTAGCGGTGGGTAGTGGAAACATTCAGTACTTC.

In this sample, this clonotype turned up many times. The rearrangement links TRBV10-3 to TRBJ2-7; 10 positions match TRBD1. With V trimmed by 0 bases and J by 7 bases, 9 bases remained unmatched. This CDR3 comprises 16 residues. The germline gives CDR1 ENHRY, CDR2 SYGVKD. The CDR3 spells CAISESAGTGAGEQYF. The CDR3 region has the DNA TGTGCCATCAGTGAGTCGGCCGGGACAGGGGCGGGAGAGCAGTACTTC.

The CDR3 coding sequence is TGCAGTGCTCAACCTGGACGGGGGGCGAGGGAGCAGTACTTC. Its protein product is CSAQPGRGAREQYF. The rearrangement joins TRBV20-1 to TRBJ2-7, with D possibly being TRBD2 (7 bases). This CDR3 spans 14 amino acids. Deletions cut 5 bases from V and 7 bases from J, with 21 bases between. Germline V CDR1 and CDR2: DFQATT, SNEGSKA (reference sequence).

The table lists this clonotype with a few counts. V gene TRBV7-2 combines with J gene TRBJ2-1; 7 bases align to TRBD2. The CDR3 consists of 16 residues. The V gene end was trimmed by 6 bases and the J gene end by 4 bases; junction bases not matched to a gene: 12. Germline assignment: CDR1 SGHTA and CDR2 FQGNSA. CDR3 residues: CASSPWGGRIYNEQFF. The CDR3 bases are TGTGCCAGCAGTCCTTGGGGGGGACGGATATACAATGAGCAGTTCTTC.

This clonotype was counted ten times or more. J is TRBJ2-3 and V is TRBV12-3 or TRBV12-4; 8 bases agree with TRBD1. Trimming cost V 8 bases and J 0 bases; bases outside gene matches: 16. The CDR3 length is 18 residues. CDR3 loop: CASVWGTGHLLSTDTQYF. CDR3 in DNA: TGTGCCAGCGTGTGGGGGACAGGTCATCTCCTTAGCACAGATACGCAGTATTTT.

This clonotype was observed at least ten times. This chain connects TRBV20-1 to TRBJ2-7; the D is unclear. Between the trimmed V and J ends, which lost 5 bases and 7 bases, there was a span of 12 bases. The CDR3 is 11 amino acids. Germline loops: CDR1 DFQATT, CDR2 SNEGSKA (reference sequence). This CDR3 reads CSAQTLGEQYF. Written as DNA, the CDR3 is TGCAGTGCTCAGACCCTCGGGGAGCAGTACTTC.

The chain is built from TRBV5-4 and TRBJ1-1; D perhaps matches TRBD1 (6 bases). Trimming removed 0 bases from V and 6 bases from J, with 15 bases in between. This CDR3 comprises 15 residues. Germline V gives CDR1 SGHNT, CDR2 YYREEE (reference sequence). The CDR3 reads CASSLEGGRSSEAFF. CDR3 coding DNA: TGTGCCAGCAGCTTGGAGGGGGGCAGGTCATCTGAAGCTTTCTTT. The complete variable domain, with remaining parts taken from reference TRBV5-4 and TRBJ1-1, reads ETGVTQSPTHLIKTRGQQVTLRCSSQSGHNTVSWYQQALGQGPQFIFQYYREEENGRGNFPPRFSGLQFPNYSSELNVNALELDDSALYLCASSLEGGRSSEAFFGQGTRLTVV.

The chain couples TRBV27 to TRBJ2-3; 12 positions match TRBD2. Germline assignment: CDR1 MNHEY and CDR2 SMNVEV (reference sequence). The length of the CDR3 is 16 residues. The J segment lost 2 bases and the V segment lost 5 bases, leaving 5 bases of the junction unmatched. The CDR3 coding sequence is TGTGCCAGCAGTCCAAGACTAGCGGGAGCCACAGATACGCAGTATTTT. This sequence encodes CASSPRLAGATDTQYF.